This TCR beta chain is from a study of T cells after yellow fever vaccination. TCRdb redid the calling of the 5' RACE reads with MiXCR, one entry per CDR3 protein. The sample has 500,000 to 650,000 distinct CDR3 sequences, 13% seen once. Study outcomes and limitations: Repertoires sorted by FACS could include abundant clonotypes that are contaminants from the bulk population. A small share of clonotypes appeared in both CD4 and CD8 compartments.

About this clonotype: As yet, its antigen is unknown. Mismatch with germline at one junction end may stem from a read error.

The sequence was obtained from a man aged 30 to 45 who received the YFV17D yellow fever vaccine. The sample here was PBMCs, taken on the day of the yellow fever booster vaccination.

CDR3 sequence: CASSMRQTSSNEQFF. The CDR3 DNA follows: TGTGCCAGCAGTATGAGACAAACCTCCTCCAATGAGCAGTTCTTC. The rearrangement uses TRBV6-1 and TRBJ2-1, with D unclear. This CDR3 is 15 amino acids long. CDR1 and CDR2 from the germline V gene are MNHNS and SASEGT.